This is a list of T cell receptor beta chains from one sample in a study of shared clonotypes between healthy human individuals. The repertoire was sequenced with immunoSEQ multiplex PCR; TCRdb's copy has only in-frame clones and lacks some. The sample includes roughly 590,000 clones, around 95% of them seen just once. The material sequenced was naive CD8+ T cells sorted from blood. Receptors were obtained from a young woman in good health. CDR3s include the opening cysteine and the closing phenylalanine or tryptophan. Fields, in order: V gene, J gene, D gene, clone size, CDR3 DNA, CDR3 protein. A D gene is named only where the DNA matches it firmly. Size values are once, few and many counts, or a class for expanded clones, and some rows have none.

v_call: TRBV6-6; j_call: TRBJ2-1; d_call: NA; clone_size: once; cdr3_nt: TGTGCCAGCGGAAACCCCTACAATGAGCAGTTCTTC; cdr3_aa: CASGNPYNEQFF
v_call: TRBV5-6; j_call: TRBJ1-5; d_call: NA; clone_size: NA; cdr3_nt: TGTGCCAGCAGCTCGACAACAGGGATCCAGCCCCAGCATTTT; cdr3_aa: CASSSTTGIQPQHF
v_call: TRBV19; j_call: TRBJ2-1; d_call: NA; clone_size: NA; cdr3_nt: TGTGCCGGGAACCCTGGGAGTATGATTGGGGATGAGCAGTTCTTC; cdr3_aa: CAGNPGSMIGDEQFF
v_call: TRBV12-5; j_call: TRBJ1-1; d_call: NA; clone_size: NA; cdr3_nt: TGTGCTAGTGGTTATGGGAACACTGAAGCTTTCTTT; cdr3_aa: CASGYGNTEAFF
v_call: TRBV20-1; j_call: TRBJ2-1; d_call: NA; clone_size: NA; cdr3_nt: TGCAGTGTTCCCAATGAGCAGTTCTTC; cdr3_aa: CSVPNEQFF
v_call: TRBV7-9; j_call: TRBJ1-4; d_call: NA; clone_size: NA; cdr3_nt: TGTGCCAGCAGCTTAGTGGCCCAGGGAGGTGAAAAACTGTTTTTT; cdr3_aa: CASSLVAQGGEKLFF
v_call: TRBV6-1; j_call: TRBJ2-6; d_call: TRBD2; clone_size: NA; cdr3_nt: TGTGCCAGCCTGCAGCGGGAGGTCGGGGCCAACGTCCTGACTTTC; cdr3_aa: CASLQREVGANVLTF
v_call: TRBV27; j_call: TRBJ1-4; d_call: NA; clone_size: NA; cdr3_nt: TGTGCCAGCAGTCCCCTGGGTCCGGGGCCTGAGGAAAAACTGTTTTTT; cdr3_aa: CASSPLGPGPEEKLFF
v_call: TRBV28; j_call: TRBJ1-5; d_call: NA; clone_size: NA; cdr3_nt: TGTGCCAGCAGGGGCGGGATTCCCTATCAGCCCCAGCATTTT; cdr3_aa: CASRGGIPYQPQHF
v_call: TRBV11-3; j_call: TRBJ1-4; d_call: NA; clone_size: NA; cdr3_nt: TGTGCCAGCAGCTTGTTGGACGGGGAGGGAACTAATGAAAAACTGTTTTTT; cdr3_aa: CASSLLDGEGTNEKLFF
v_call: TRBV28; j_call: TRBJ2-3; d_call: NA; clone_size: NA; cdr3_nt: TGTGCCAGCAGTCCACCCCTTCATGGGGATACGCAGTATTTT; cdr3_aa: CASSPPLHGDTQYF
v_call: TRBV27; j_call: TRBJ2-3; d_call: NA; clone_size: NA; cdr3_nt: TGTGCCAGCAGTCCCTGGCCGGGTACGCAGTATTTT; cdr3_aa: CASSPWPGTQYF
v_call: TRBV28; j_call: TRBJ2-5; d_call: NA; clone_size: NA; cdr3_nt: TGTGCCAGCAGTTTATCCCTTAAAGAGACCCAGTACTTC; cdr3_aa: CASSLSLKETQYF
v_call: TRBV4-2; j_call: TRBJ2-1; d_call: TRBD1; clone_size: once; cdr3_nt: TGTGCCAGCAGCCAAGAACCAAGGGGGCTGTACACTGAGCAGTTCTTC; cdr3_aa: CASSQEPRGLYTEQFF
v_call: TRBV5-4; j_call: TRBJ2-1; d_call: TRBD1; clone_size: NA; cdr3_nt: TGTGCCAGCAGCAGGAGAGGACAGGGACTCGAGGATGAGCAGTTCTTC; cdr3_aa: CASSRRGQGLEDEQFF
v_call: TRBV13; j_call: TRBJ2-3; d_call: NA; clone_size: NA; cdr3_nt: TGTGCCAGCAGCACTAATTTCGTGGACACAGATACGCAGTATTTT; cdr3_aa: CASSTNFVDTDTQYF
v_call: TRBV7-9; j_call: TRBJ2-5; d_call: NA; clone_size: once; cdr3_nt: TGTGCCAGCAGCACCAATCAGGGCCGGCAGTACTTC; cdr3_aa: CASSTNQGRQYF
v_call: TRBV30; j_call: TRBJ1-5; d_call: NA; clone_size: NA; cdr3_nt: TGTGCCTGGAGTGCAGGGGTACAGAGCTTTCAGCCCCAGCATTTT; cdr3_aa: CAWSAGVQSFQPQHF
v_call: TRBV11-2; j_call: TRBJ2-2; d_call: TRBD1; clone_size: NA; cdr3_nt: TGTGCCAGCAGCTCCAGGGACAGGGGCTCCGCGAACACCGGGGAGCTGTTTTTT; cdr3_aa: CASSSRDRGSANTGELFF
v_call: TRBV7-2; j_call: TRBJ1-6; d_call: NA; clone_size: NA; cdr3_nt: TGTGCCAGCAGCCCCCTGACAGCTGGGTCCTATAATTCACCCCTCCACTTT; cdr3_aa: CASSPLTAGSYNSPLHF
v_call: TRBV28; j_call: TRBJ2-7; d_call: NA; clone_size: NA; cdr3_nt: TGTGCCAGCAGTTCCATAAAACAAACCCAGTCATGGAACTCCTACGAGCAGTACTTC; cdr3_aa: CASSSIKQTQSWNSYEQYF
v_call: TRBV4-1; j_call: TRBJ2-7; d_call: NA; clone_size: NA; cdr3_nt: TGCGCCAGCAGCAGTTCCCAGGGTTCCTACGAGCAGTACTTC; cdr3_aa: CASSSSQGSYEQYF